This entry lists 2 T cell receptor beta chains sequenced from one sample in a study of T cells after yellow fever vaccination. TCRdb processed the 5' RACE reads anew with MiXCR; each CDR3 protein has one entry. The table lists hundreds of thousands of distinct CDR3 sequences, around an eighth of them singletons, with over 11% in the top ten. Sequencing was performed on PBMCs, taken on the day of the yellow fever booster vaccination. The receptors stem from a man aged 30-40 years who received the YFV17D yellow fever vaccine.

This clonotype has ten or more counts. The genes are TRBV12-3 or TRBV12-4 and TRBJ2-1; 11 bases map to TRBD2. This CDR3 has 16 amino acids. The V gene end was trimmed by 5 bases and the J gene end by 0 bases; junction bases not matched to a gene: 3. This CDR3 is CASSPTSGSSYNEQFF. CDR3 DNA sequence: TGTGCCAGCAGTCCAACTAGCGGGAGCTCCTACAATGAGCAGTTCTTC.

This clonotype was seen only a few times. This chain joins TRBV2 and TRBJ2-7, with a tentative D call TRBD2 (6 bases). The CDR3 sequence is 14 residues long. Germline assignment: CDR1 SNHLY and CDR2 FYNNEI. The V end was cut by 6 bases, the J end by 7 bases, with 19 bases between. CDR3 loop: CASRKPGLDREQYF. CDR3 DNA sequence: TGTGCCAGCAGGAAACCGGGACTTGACCGGGAGCAGTACTTC.